This T cell receptor (beta chain) is drawn from a study of cytomegalovirus exposure and HLA in healthy donors (TCRdb year 2017). Concerning the study at large: According to an earlier analysis of 587 of the donors, about 190 million T cells yielded roughly 100 million unique TCR beta sequences and more than 250 Gb of sequence data. A separate validation cohort of roughly 120 different subjects was used in addition to the approximately 700-subject first cohort. Donor age, sex, ethnicity and CMV serostatus were compiled together with the repertoire data. Every discovery cohort repertoire had been produced on one sequencing platform. An earlier analysis of around 580 of the donors used high-throughput TCR beta sequencing to judge whether each TCR beta V gene segment behaved as functional or pseudogenic. A later analysis re-examined previously published TCR beta repertoires from over 500 donors and added high-resolution HLA genotyping to investigate patterns of TCR occurrence. To predict cytomegalovirus infection status, the study combined high-throughput TCR immunosequencing, statistical association of individual TCRs with disease status, and machine learning. An early release covering 550 to 700 HLA-typed donors comprised about 300 gigabases of sequencing data and 85 million or so unique TCR sequences. Class I and class II HLA loci were covered by the typing at four-digit resolution. Because of strong linkage in the cohort, 5 or 6 DR-DQ haplotypes were treated as single units for association and clustering. Typing coverage differed by locus: A, B, C, DRB1 and DQB1 were typed in about 620-630 donors, DQA1 in approximately 520, DPA1 in 600 to 610, and DPB1 in about 450. Rather than using new phenotypic data, the later analysis identified candidate immune exposures from TCR beta sequences and from how often those sequences occurred across donors. The genetic ancestry cluster associated with self-reported Caucasian donors included around 76% of the approximately 400 genotyped donors. On average, roughly 240,000 unique TCR beta nucleotide sequences were sequenced per donor among more than 350 genotyped donors of the cohort, with around 19% of those sequences being non-productive. The T cell repertoires of several hundred subjects were profiled by immunosequencing and related to cytomegalovirus serostatus. The aim of the study was to test whether cataloging public T cell receptors could identify signatures of past pathogen exposure. A later genetic analysis used genome-wide SNP genotypes for about 55% of the 666 donors, treating that subset as a discovery cohort. General study outcomes and caveats: For the cohort, immune exposure information was limited to CMV serostatus. Because counts were too low, seventeen rarely observed V segments, including chromosome 9 orphons, were excluded from the earlier analysis of some 590 of the donors. Most TCR sequences were observed very rarely across donors, whereas some public TCRs were present in many individuals. In a later analysis, TCR association rates were found to vary across HLA loci, with the most associated TCRs seen for DRB1 alleles and the fewest for HLA-C alleles. Sequencing depth was assumed to be roughly uniform across donors in the presence/absence analyses, though that assumption may not hold. In a later genetic analysis, fewer N-insertions in productive TCRs were reported among donors in an Asian-associated ancestry cluster than the 666-donor mean. Some IMGT-functional V segments, including TRBV6-2 and TRBV6-3, could not be distinguished by the 87-base-pair reads and were therefore excluded. It was suggested by the authors that the approach could potentially be generalized to other disease states and immunological phenotypes. Correlated functional status among segregating V segments might reflect linkage disequilibrium, but an unknown experimental factor could not be ruled out. In an earlier analysis of fewer than 750 of the donors, most TCR beta V segments were observed in productive rearrangements about 87% or about 30% of the time, broadly matching IMGT annotations. A further reported finding was that TCR beta sequences accurately predicted the HLA-A and HLA-B alleles for most subjects in the first cohort. In this cohort, only TCR beta chains were sequenced, and detectable features were limited by the absence of alpha or paired-chain data. Cytomegalovirus status was reported to be diagnosed by the classifier with high specificity and sensitivity in both the original and validation cohorts. When HLA alleles, especially DR and DQ, strongly co-occurred, TCR associations were difficult to assign to individual alleles. In a later analysis, most CMV-associated TCR beta chains were found to appear HLA-restricted, with HLA associations seemingly driven largely by CMV exposure. In a later genetic analysis, a missense DCLRE1C variant was associated with V-gene and J-gene trimming of TCR beta chains, and the association was replicated in an independent cohort. The study listed around 160 TCR beta chains as associated with cytomegalovirus. In a later analysis, HLA-associated TCR beta chains showed more clonal expansion and lower generation probabilities than non-associated chains that were equally common. Because HLA typing was unavailable for some donors at each locus, only the typed subset was used in association tests. Three of the identified cytomegalovirus-associated TCR beta chains were confirmed in vitro to be specific for cytomegalovirus antigens. A cluster of highly shared sequence variants was judged likely to be a technical artifact of the sequencing pipeline. In a later analysis, several top co-occurrence clusters were reported to appear linked to parvovirus B19, influenza, CMV and Epstein-Barr virus. A later analysis associated 17,000 or so TCR beta sequences with specific HLA alleles at a false discovery rate of 0.05.

The library relied on the immunoSEQ multiplex PCR assay. For the multiplex PCR, a mixture combining 60 forward primers for TCR Vbeta segments and 13 reverse primers for TCR Jbeta segments was used. The CDR3 region of rearranged TCR beta genes was amplified from genomic DNA with a multiplex PCR assay. Amplified TCR beta libraries were sequenced as 87-base-pair reads on the Illumina HiSeq System. The published analysis was carried out like this. Across the 500 to 750 repertoires, a later analysis counted 75 million to 90 million unique TCR beta chains, approximately 12 million of which were shared by at least two donors. Raw reads were error-corrected and collapsed into unique sequences with a nearest-neighbor algorithm that merged closely related sequences to remove PCR and sequencing errors. V, D and J gene segments were assigned by aligning CDR3 sequences to IMGT reference sequences. Each retained sequence needed at least a six-nucleotide match to both a V gene segment and a J gene segment. Rearrangements were called productive when the CDR3 lacked stop codons and stayed in frame with V and J; all others were non-productive. CDR3 was defined by IMGT convention, running from the second conserved V-encoded cysteine to the conserved J-encoded phenylalanine. Sequences without an unambiguous match to a single V gene segment were excluded from the earlier analysis of approximately 600 of the donors. In an earlier analysis of around 600 of the donors, V segments were called functional above 56.7% productive rearrangements and were called segregating when the between-donor standard deviation exceeded 5%. A statistical classification framework was developed to diagnose cytomegalovirus status using the catalog of TCR beta chain sequences. In a later analysis, TCR nucleotide sequences were compared against IMGT/GENE-DB human TR gene sequences so that V and J genes could be assigned. A later analysis assigned CDR3 sequences and most-parsimonious VDJ recombination scenarios with the TCRdist pipeline. In a later analysis, each TCR beta chain was defined by its CDR3 amino acid sequence together with its V-gene family, and reads without a unique V-gene family were excluded. As a way to deal with suspected cross-contamination and a sequencing artifact, a later analysis dropped roughly 600 nucleotide sequences that were highly shared and had low generation probability. A later analysis calculated a clonal expansion index for each public chain from normalized within-repertoire ranks of inferred template counts. Generation probabilities in a later analysis came from a VDJ recombination model fitted to out-of-frame rearrangements, and those results were checked against IGoR. Hypergeometric tests were used in a later analysis to score TCR-TCR, TCR-HLA and TCR-CMV co-occurrence, with a repertoire-size bias correction applied to the TCR pairs. False discovery rates were estimated in a later analysis by permuting HLA or CMV assignments 20 times. A later analysis grouped co-occurring TCRs with DBSCAN, adding TCRdist sequence similarity when clustering within HLA-allele-positive subsets. For co-occurrence clustering, repertoires with fewer than 30,000 or more than 120,000 public chains were excluded, along with 4 to 6 repertoires with anomalous nucleotide sharing. TCRdb provides this immuneACCESS table in a form limited to in-frame rearrangements. Some clones are lacking; in checked studies, under half of them reflect an unresolved V gene, and why the rest are absent is not known. The DNA was the basis for D and trimming; V, J and clone size are from that table. The sample has hundreds of thousands of clones on record, around two thirds of them singletons. The ten largest clones add up to roughly 2.4% of the sample.

In total, over 600 healthy bone marrow donors made up the cohort. Cohort members were all nominally healthy when sampled, although unrecorded immune exposures were likely present. The donor was CMV seronegative and was included in the group of under 450 seronegative cohort members. A peripheral blood sample was provided by each donor, and peripheral blood mononuclear cells were used for TCR beta sequencing. Genomic DNA extraction from the blood cell samples was performed with the Qiagen DNeasy Blood Extraction Kit. A remark on this clone: The antigen it recognizes is unknown. No qualities accompany the bases; no much larger clone lies one base away.

There are 15 amino acids in the CDR3, from cysteine to phenylalanine inclusive. Only the CDR3 region is kept as DNA, spanning 45 bases read in frame from base 1. Here V drops 3 bases and J drops 3 bases, and the junction holds 9 bases not matched to any gene. Per the germline V gene, SQVTM is the CDR1 and ANQGSEA is the CDR2. The chain is assembled from TRBV29-1 and TRBJ2-3; 7 junctional bases match TRBD1. Specimen: PBMCs. The receptor was derived from a female donor in good health and CMV-seronegative. The DNA is TGCAGCGTTGACCGAGACAGGGTAAATACAGATACGCAGTATTTT. The resulting protein is CSVDRDRVNTDTQYF.